Shown below are 18 T cell receptor beta chains from a single sample sequenced in a study of T-cell memory formation after mild COVID-19. Each CDR3 protein is one row after TCRdb ran MiXCR on the 5' RACE reads. The sample consists of more than 75,000 distinct CDR3 sequences, about 15% of them appearing once. The material sequenced was PBMCs or a T cell subset sorted from them (not recorded which). The receptors were sampled from an adult woman who had mild COVID-19 (a few samples of this study predate the infection). Cell type and time point are not known.

This chain connects TRBV4-2 to TRBJ1-6; D remains unclear. CDR1 and CDR2 (germline): LGHNA, YNFKEQ. Trimming removed 1 base at V and 10 bases at J, with 11 bases between. This CDR3 comprises 14 residues. CDR3 in DNA: TGTGCCAGCAGCCAAGCGGAAGGGCAGTCACCCCTCCACTTT. It encodes CASSQAEGQSPLHF.

In its sample, this clonotype ranks as medium-sized (0.01 to 0.1%). The V call is TRBV3-1, the J call TRBJ2-7; TRBD1 agrees at 10 bases. Germline V gives CDR1 LGHDT, CDR2 YNNKEL (reference sequence). The CDR3 sequence is 15 residues long. The V and J ends lost 2 bases and 1 base, in that order; junction bases with no gene match: 2. Here the CDR3 reads CASSQPGQGSYEQYF. The CDR3 nucleotides read TGTGCCAGCAGCCAACCGGGACAGGGGTCCTACGAGCAGTACTTC.

This clonotype is medium-sized within its sample. The rearrangement uses TRBV29-1 and TRBJ1-5; no clear D. Trimming left V 6 bases short and J 6 bases short, with 12 bases between. This CDR3 is 12 amino acids long. Germline CDR1 SQVTM, CDR2 ANQGSEA. CDR3 in DNA: TGCAGCGTGAGGACGGGTGGTCAGCCCCAGCATTTT. As protein: CSVRTGGQPQHF.

The table lists this clonotype with a few counts. The junction shows a germline mismatch at one end, possibly a read error. The chain combines TRBV27 with TRBJ2-7; D is perhaps TRBD2 (6 bases). CDR1 MNHEY and CDR2 SMNVEV come from the germline V gene (reference sequence). The CDR3 loop spans 14 amino acids. This CDR3 is CASSFAGYPYEQYF. As DNA, the CDR3 is TGTGCCAGCAGTTTCGCGGGGTATCCCTATGAGCAGTACTTC.

The chain is built from TRBV7-9 and TRBJ2-3; 10 bases agree with TRBD1. Germline-derived CDR1 and CDR2 are SEHNR and FQNEAQ (reference sequence). Trimming removed 5 bases from V and 3 bases from J; junction bases left unmatched: 5. The CDR3 is 15 residues long. The CDR3 region is CASSPEGQGTDTQYF. Here the CDR3 DNA reads TGTGCCAGCAGCCCTGAGGGACAGGGGACAGATACGCAGTATTTT.

The rearrangement uses TRBV29-1 and TRBJ2-1; 9 nucleotides agree with TRBD2. The V gene end was trimmed by 4 bases and the J gene end by 3 bases; junction bases not matched to a gene: 22. CDR1 is SQVTM, CDR2 ANQGSEA, per germline. CDR3 size: 20 residues. CDR3 bases: TGCAGCGTTGTCGGCGGGGGGGCAGGGGGACTTCAGGGACACTACAATGAGCAGTTCTTC. It translates to CSVVGGGAGGLQGHYNEQFF.

The J gene is TRBJ1-1, the V gene TRBV27, with D tentatively TRBD1 (6 bases). Trimming stripped 2 bases from V and 0 bases from J, with 7 bases between. Germline CDR1 and CDR2: MNHEY and SMNVEV (reference sequence). CDR3 length equals 14 residues. This CDR3 is CASSLRQVNTEAFF. DNA of the CDR3: TGTGCCAGCAGTTTACGACAGGTGAACACTGAAGCTTTCTTT.

This clonotype was seen ten or more times. This chain joins TRBV27 and TRBJ2-1; perhaps D is TRBD1 or TRBD2 (5 bases each). V was trimmed by 0 bases and J by 4 bases, leaving 13 bases between them. This CDR3 has 16 residues. CDR1 is MNHEY, CDR2 SMNVEV, per germline (reference sequence). CDR3: CASSLSGGGGYNEQFF. DNA of the CDR3: TGTGCCAGCAGTTTATCTGGGGGTGGCGGATACAATGAGCAGTTCTTC.

The chain recombines TRBV7-8 with TRBJ2-1; D may be TRBD1 or TRBD2 (6 bases each). V shed 3 bases and J shed 3 bases, with 18 bases lying between them. The germline V gene encodes CDR1 SGHVS and CDR2 FQNEAQ. There are 17 residues in the CDR3. The CDR3 DNA sequence: TGTGCCAGCAGCTTCGTTAGGGGGGCCTTTTACTACAATGAGCAGTTCTTC. Protein: CASSFVRGAFYYNEQFF.

This clonotype rates as medium-sized. J is TRBJ1-5 and V is TRBV4-3, with D possibly TRBD1 on 6 matching bases. In germline, CDR1 is LGHNA, CDR2 YSLEER. Trimming shortened V by 0 bases and J by 4 bases, and 10 bases separated the two germline ends. This CDR3 contains 15 residues. CDR3: CASSQDPQGNQPQHF. In nucleotides, the CDR3 is TGCGCCAGCAGCCAAGATCCACAGGGAAATCAGCCCCAGCATTTT.

This clonotype occurred a few times. This chain joins TRBV11-2 and TRBJ2-7; 10 bases line up with TRBD2. This CDR3 is built from 15 residues. Unmatched junction bases numbered 9, after V lost 3 bases and J lost 7 bases. Germline CDR1 SGHAT, CDR2 FQNNGV. The CDR3 DNA sequence: TGTGCCAGCAGCTTCCCCGGGACTAGCGAGGAAGAGCAGTACTTC. Encoded protein: CASSFPGTSEEEQYF.

The sample holds a few counts of this clonotype. The gene calls are TRBV15 and TRBJ2-7; D gene uncertain. V gave up 2 bases and J gave up 5 bases, with 13 bases separating them. CDR3 size: 14 residues. Germline V lookup: CDR1 LNHNV, CDR2 YYDKDF (reference sequence). CDR3 protein: CATSRPHRRDEQYF. CDR3 in DNA: TGTGCCACCAGCAGACCCCATCGACGGGACGAGCAGTACTTC.

V is TRBV7-2 and J is TRBJ2-7; D not resolved. The CDR3 has 11 amino acids. CDR1 and CDR2 from the germline V gene are SGHTA and FQGNSA. The germline V and J ends were trimmed by 2 bases and 12 bases, with 11 bases remaining between them. The chain's CDR3 is CASSLRVSLYF. Written as DNA, the CDR3 is TGTGCCAGCAGCTTACGGGTCTCGTTGTACTTC.

This clonotype has only a few counts. The chain has TRBV4-1 and TRBJ2-7; no firm D call. V was cut by 0 bases and J by 4 bases, with 7 bases left in between. The CDR3 loop spans 13 amino acids. Looked up from germline, CDR1 is MGHRA and CDR2 is YSYEKL. The CDR3, as DNA: TGCGCCAGCAGCCAAGATCTTAGGTACGAGCAGTACTTC. Translating gives CASSQDLRYEQYF.

This clonotype has more than one count but fewer than ten. This chain uses TRBV9 with TRBJ2-3; D is ambiguous. Trimming took off 0 bases at V and 2 bases at J, with 7 bases between the two ends. Germline V gives CDR1 SGDLS, CDR2 YYNGEE. The CDR3 has 14 amino acids. The CDR3 coding sequence is TGTGCCAGCAGCGTAGGGGGTGTCACAGATACGCAGTATTTT. Translating it yields CASSVGGVTDTQYF.

The V and J genes are TRBV29-1 and TRBJ1-1; no clear D gene. The CDR3 contains 10 residues. V lost 8 bases to trimming and J lost 1 base, with 5 bases between them. Germline V CDR1 and CDR2: SQVTM, ANQGSEA. The CDR3: CSFWNTEAFF. CDR3 DNA: TGCAGCTTTTGGAACACTGAAGCTTTCTTT.

There are a few counts of this clonotype. This chain links TRBV7-8 with TRBJ2-5; TRBD1 matches 9 bases. V dropped 2 bases and J dropped 5; count of bases not matched to a gene: 6. From germline, CDR1 is SGHVS and CDR2 FQNEAQ. This CDR3 has 15 amino acids. The CDR3 loop reads CASSLLQGALETQYF. The CDR3 DNA follows: TGTGCCAGCAGCTTATTACAGGGGGCACTGGAGACCCAGTACTTC.

This clonotype was recorded at least ten times. The chain combines TRBV6-5 with TRBJ2-1; 11 positions match TRBD2. Germline trimming cut 3 bases from V and 9 bases from J; bases unmatched to any gene: 7. Germline CDR1 reads MNHEY; CDR2 reads SVGAGI. The CDR3 length is 15 residues. The CDR3 reads CASSYSLAGVGEQFF. The CDR3 DNA is TGTGCCAGCAGTTATTCACTAGCGGGGGTAGGTGAGCAGTTCTTC.